This TCR beta chain stems from a study of breast tumors, draining lymph nodes, adjacent tissues. Study-wide results and caveats: Compared with basal-like, luminal-like tumors shared significantly more repertoire with nontumor tissue.

With respect to this clonotype: Its antigen remains unknown.

The CDR3 is 11 residues long. V was clipped by 3 bases and J by 4 bases, with 3 bases between them. One entry per CDR3 protein results from TCRdb running MiXCR on the multiplex PCR reads. The sample shows over 15,000 distinct CDR3 sequences, 63% of them seen only once. The sequenced material came from tumor-adjacent breast tissue. The chain couples TRBV12-3 or TRBV12-4 to TRBJ1-2; D gene uncertain. This receptor was obtained from a female donor with breast cancer. Some clones in this sample may be carry-over from other donors' samples. CDR3 bases: TGTGCCAGCAGTTTTGGCTATGGCTACACCTTC. This sequence encodes CASSFGYGYTF.